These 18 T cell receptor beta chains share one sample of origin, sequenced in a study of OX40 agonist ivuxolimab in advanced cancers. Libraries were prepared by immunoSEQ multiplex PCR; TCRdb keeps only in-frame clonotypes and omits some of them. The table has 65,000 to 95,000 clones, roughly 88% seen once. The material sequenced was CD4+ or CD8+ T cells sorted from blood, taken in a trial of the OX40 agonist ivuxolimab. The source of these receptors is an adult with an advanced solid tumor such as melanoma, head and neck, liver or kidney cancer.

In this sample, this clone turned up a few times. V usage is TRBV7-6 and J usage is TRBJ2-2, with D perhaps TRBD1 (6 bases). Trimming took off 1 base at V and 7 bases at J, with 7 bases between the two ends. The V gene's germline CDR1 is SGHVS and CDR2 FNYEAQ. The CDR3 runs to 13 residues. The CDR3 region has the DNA TGTGCCAGCAGCTTAGGAGGGGGCGGGGAGCTGTTTTTT. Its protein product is CASSLGGGGELFF.

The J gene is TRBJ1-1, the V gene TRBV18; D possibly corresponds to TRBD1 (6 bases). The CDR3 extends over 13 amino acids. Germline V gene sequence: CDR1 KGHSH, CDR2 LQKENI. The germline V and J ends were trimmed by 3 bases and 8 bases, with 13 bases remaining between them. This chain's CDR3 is CASSPGEGTEAFF. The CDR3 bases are TGTGCCAGCTCACCGGGGGAGGGGACAGAAGCTTTCTTT. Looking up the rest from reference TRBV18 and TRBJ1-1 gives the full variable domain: NAGVMQNPRHLVRRRGQEARLRCSPMKGHSHVYWYRQLPEEGLKFMVYLQKENIIDESGMPKERFSAEFPKEGPSILRIQQVVRGDSAAYFCASSPGEGTEAFFGQGTRLTVV.

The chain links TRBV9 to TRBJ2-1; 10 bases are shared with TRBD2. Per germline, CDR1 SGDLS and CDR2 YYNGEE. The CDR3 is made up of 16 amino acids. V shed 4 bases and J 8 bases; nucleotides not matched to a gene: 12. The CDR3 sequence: CASSISPSGSWDEQFF. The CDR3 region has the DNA TGTGCCAGCAGCATTAGTCCTAGCGGGAGTTGGGATGAGCAGTTCTTC. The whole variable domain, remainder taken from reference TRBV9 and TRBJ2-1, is DSGVTQTPKHLITATGQRVTLRCSPRSGDLSVYWYQQSLDQGLQFLIQYYNGEERAKGNILERFSAQQFPDLHSELNLSSLELGDSALYFCASSISPSGSWDEQFFGPGTRLTVL.

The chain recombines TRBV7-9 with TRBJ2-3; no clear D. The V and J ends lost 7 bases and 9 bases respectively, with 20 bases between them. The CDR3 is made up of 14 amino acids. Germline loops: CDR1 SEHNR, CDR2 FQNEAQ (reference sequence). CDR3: CASTPSLLSRTQYF. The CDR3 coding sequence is TGTGCCAGCACCCCCAGCTTATTAAGTCGGACGCAGTATTTT.

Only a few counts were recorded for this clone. CDR3 in amino acids: CASSRTSGQETQYF. CDR3 nucleotide sequence: TGTGCCAGCAGTCGCACTAGCGGACAAGAGACCCAGTACTTC. The V gene is TRBV6-6, the J gene TRBJ2-5, with 8 nucleotides matching TRBD2. From germline, CDR1 is MNHNY and CDR2 SVGAGI (reference sequence). The CDR3 covers 14 residues. V dropped 5 bases and J dropped 2; count of bases not matched to a gene: 4.

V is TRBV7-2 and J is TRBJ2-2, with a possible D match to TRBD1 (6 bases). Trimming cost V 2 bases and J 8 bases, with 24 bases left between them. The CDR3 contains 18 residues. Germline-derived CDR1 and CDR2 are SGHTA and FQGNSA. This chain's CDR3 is CASSLISLRYQGKGELFF. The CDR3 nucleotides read TGTGCCAGCAGCTTAATTTCCCTCAGATATCAGGGGAAGGGGGAGCTGTTTTTT.

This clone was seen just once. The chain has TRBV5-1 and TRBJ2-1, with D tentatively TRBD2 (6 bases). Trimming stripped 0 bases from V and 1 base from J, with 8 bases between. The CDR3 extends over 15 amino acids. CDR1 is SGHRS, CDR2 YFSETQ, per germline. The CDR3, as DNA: TGCGCCAGCAGCTTGGGACTAGTTTCCTACAATGAGCAGTTCTTC. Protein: CASSLGLVSYNEQFF.

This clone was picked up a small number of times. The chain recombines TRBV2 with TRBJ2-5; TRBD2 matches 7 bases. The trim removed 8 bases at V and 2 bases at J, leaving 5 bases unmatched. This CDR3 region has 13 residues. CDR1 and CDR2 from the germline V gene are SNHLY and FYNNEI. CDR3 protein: CASSGGIQETQYF. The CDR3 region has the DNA TGTGCCAGCTCGGGGGGTATTCAAGAGACCCAGTACTTC.

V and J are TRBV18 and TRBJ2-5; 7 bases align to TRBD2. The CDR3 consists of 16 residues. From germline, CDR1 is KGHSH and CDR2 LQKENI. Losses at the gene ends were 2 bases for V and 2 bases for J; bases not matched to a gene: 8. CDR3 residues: CASSPSWRGLQETQYF. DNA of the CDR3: TGTGCCAGCTCACCAAGCTGGAGGGGACTACAAGAGACCCAGTACTTC.

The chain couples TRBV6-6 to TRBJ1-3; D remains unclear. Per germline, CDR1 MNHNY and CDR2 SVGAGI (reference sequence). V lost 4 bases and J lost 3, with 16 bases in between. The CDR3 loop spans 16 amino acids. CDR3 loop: CASSFLGPSNGNTIYF. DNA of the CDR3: TGTGCCAGCAGTTTCCTAGGACCTTCCAATGGAAACACCATATATTTT.

CDR3 sequence (DNA): TGTGCCAGCAGTGATTACGACTACCACTACTACGAGCAGTACTTC. Residues: CASSDYDYHYYEQYF. This rearrangement joins TRBV6-1 to TRBJ2-7; TRBD2 might be the D (5 bases). V lost 3 bases and J lost 3, with 15 bases in between. Germline CDR1 MNHNS, CDR2 SASEGT. There are 15 residues in the CDR3.

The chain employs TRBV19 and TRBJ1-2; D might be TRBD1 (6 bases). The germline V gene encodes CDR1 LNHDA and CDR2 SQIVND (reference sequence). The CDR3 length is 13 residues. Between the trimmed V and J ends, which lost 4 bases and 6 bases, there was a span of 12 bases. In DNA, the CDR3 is TGTGCCAGTAGTAATCCACAGGGCAATGGCTACACCTTC. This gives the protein CASSNPQGNGYTF.

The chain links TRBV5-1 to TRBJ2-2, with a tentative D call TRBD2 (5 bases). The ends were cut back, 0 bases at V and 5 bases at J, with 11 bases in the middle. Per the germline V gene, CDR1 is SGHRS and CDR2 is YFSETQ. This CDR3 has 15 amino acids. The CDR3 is CASSLAEGSTGELFF. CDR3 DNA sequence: TGCGCCAGCAGCTTGGCCGAAGGGAGTACCGGGGAGCTGTTTTTT.

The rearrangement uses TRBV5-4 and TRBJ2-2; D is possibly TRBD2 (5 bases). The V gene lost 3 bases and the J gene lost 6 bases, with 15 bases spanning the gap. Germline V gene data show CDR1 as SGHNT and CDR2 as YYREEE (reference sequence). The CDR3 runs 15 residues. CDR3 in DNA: TGTGCCAGCAGCTCCCAAGTCGGAGGCTCCGGGGAGCTGTTTTTT. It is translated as CASSSQVGGSGELFF. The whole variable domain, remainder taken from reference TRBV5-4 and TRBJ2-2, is ETGVTQSPTHLIKTRGQQVTLRCSSQSGHNTVSWYQQALGQGPQFIFQYYREEENGRGNFPPRFSGLQFPNYSSELNVNALELDDSALYLCASSSQVGGSGELFFGEGSRLTVL.

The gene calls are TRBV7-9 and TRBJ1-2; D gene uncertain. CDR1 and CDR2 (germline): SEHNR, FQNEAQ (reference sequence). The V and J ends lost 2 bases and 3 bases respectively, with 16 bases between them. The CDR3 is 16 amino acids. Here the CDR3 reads CASSLSGSEGYYGYTF. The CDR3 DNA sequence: TGTGCCAGCAGCTTATCTGGGAGTGAGGGCTACTATGGCTACACCTTC.

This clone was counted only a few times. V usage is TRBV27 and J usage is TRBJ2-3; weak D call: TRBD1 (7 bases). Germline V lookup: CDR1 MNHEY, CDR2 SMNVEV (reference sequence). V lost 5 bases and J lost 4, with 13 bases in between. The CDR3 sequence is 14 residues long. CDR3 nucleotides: TGTGCCAGCAGTCTGGAGGGGGCCGCAGATACGCAGTATTTT. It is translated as CASSLEGAADTQYF.

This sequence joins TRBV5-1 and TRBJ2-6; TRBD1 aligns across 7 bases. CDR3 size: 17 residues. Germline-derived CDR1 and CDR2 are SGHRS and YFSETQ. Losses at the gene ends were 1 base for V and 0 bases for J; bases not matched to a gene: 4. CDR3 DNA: TGCGCCAGCAGCTTGTTGGGACAGCTCTCTGGGGCCAACGTCCTGACTTTC. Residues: CASSLLGQLSGANVLTF.

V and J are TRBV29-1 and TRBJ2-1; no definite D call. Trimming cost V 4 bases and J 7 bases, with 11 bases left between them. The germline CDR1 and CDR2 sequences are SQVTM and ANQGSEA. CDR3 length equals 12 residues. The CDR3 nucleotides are TGCAGCGTTGTGGCAGTCAGGAATGAGCAGTTCTTC. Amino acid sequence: CSVVAVRNEQFF.